These 14 T cell receptor beta chains were all obtained from the same sample, sequenced in a study of blood T cells in healthy people across ages. Together with a sample-barcoded 5' primer, a J-beta primer mix was included in a second PCR lasting about 7 to 11 cycles. TCRdb passed the 5' RACE reads through MiXCR, listing each CDR3 protein once. The sample yields 800,000 to 950,000 distinct CDR3 sequences, roughly 29% seen once. Separately, the same data were catalogued under a study of T cells of mothers and their children.

Sequencing was performed on blood. These receptors were taken from a woman aged 40 to 49 in good health.

The CDR3 reads CASSPGRGSQETQYF. CDR3 sequence (DNA): TGTGCCAGCAGCCCAGGCCGGGGCAGCCAAGAGACCCAGTACTTC. The chain employs TRBV11-2 and TRBJ2-5, with D possibly being TRBD1 or TRBD2 (5 bases each). Trimming left V 5 bases short and J 1 base short, with 14 bases between. This CDR3 has 15 amino acids. Germline V gene lookup returns CDR1 SGHAT and CDR2 FQNNGV.

The V call is TRBV28, the J call TRBJ2-1; 7 bases are shared with TRBD2. This CDR3 contains 16 residues. Germline V CDR1 and CDR2: MDHEN, SYDVKM. The V gene end was trimmed by 5 bases and the J gene end by 0 bases; junction bases not matched to a gene: 7. CDR3 coding DNA: TGTGCCAGCAGTACCTCAGCGGGGAGCTCCTACAATGAGCAGTTCTTC. Translation gives CASSTSAGSSYNEQFF.

CDR3: CASNLGTTGVNTEAFF. CDR3 nucleotide sequence: TGTGCCAGCAACTTAGGGACCACAGGGGTCAACACTGAAGCTTTCTTT. The V call is TRBV28, the J call TRBJ1-1, with 7 bases that match TRBD1. The length of the CDR3 is 16 residues. The trim removed 7 bases at V and 2 bases at J, leaving 13 bases unmatched. Germline CDR1 MDHEN, CDR2 SYDVKM.

This clonotype came up many times. This chain uses TRBV12-3 or TRBV12-4 with TRBJ2-7; D not resolved. Deletions cut 6 bases from V and 2 bases from J, with 14 bases between. This CDR3 is built from 14 residues. CDR3 residues: CASSSRLFPYEQYF. The CDR3 DNA sequence: TGTGCCAGCAGCTCCCGCCTATTCCCCTACGAGCAGTACTTC.

The sample holds many counts of this clonotype. The CDR3 protein is CATSRADRGNIQYF. CDR3 coding DNA: TGTGCCACCAGCAGAGCGGACAGGGGTAACATTCAGTACTTC. The V and J genes are TRBV15 and TRBJ2-4; 9 positions match TRBD1. After removal of 1 base from V and 7 bases from J, the junction contained 2 bases not matched to a gene. The CDR3 sequence is 14 residues long. Germline assignment: CDR1 LNHNV and CDR2 YYDKDF (reference sequence).

This clonotype has a count of ten or more. This chain connects TRBV28 to TRBJ2-6; unclear D gene. The CDR3 consists of 15 residues. V was pared by 3 bases and J by 2 bases, with 8 bases between. Germline CDR1 reads MDHEN; CDR2 reads SYDVKM. CDR3 residues: CASSFSGPGANVLTF. The CDR3 bases are TGTGCCAGCAGTTTCTCGGGTCCTGGGGCCAACGTCCTGACTTTC.

The table lists this clonotype with a few counts. The rearrangement links TRBV25-1 to TRBJ1-6; 10 bases fit TRBD1. Germline loops: CDR1 MGHDK, CDR2 SYGVNS. Trimming took 4 bases from V and 6 from J; bases not matched to a gene: 15. The CDR3 length is 19 residues. The CDR3 sequence: CASSAYRQGADGVNSPLHF. As DNA, the CDR3 is TGTGCCAGCAGTGCCTATCGACAGGGGGCGGACGGGGTTAATTCACCCCTCCACTTT.

V usage is TRBV24-1 and J usage is TRBJ2-3; 12 nucleotides agree with TRBD2. V shed 5 bases, J shed 0 bases, and the junction held 5 bases outside the gene matches. Germline CDR1 reads KGHDR; CDR2 reads SFDVKD. This CDR3 comprises 17 residues. CDR3 protein: CATSAGGTSGSTDTQYF. The CDR3 nucleotides are TGTGCCACCAGTGCGGGGGGGACTAGCGGGAGCACAGATACGCAGTATTTT.

This chain uses TRBV20-1 with TRBJ1-4; D uncertain. V was clipped by 3 bases and J by 0 bases, with 5 bases between them. Germline V lookup: CDR1 DFQATT, CDR2 SNEGSKA (reference sequence). CDR3 length: 13 amino acids. The CDR3 loop is CSASNPTNEKLFF. CDR3 nucleotides: TGCAGTGCTAGTAACCCAACTAATGAAAAACTGTTTTTT.

The rearrangement uses TRBV7-2 and TRBJ2-4, with D tentatively TRBD1 or TRBD2 (6 bases each). This CDR3 contains 14 residues. V was cut by 5 bases and J by 8 bases, with 16 bases left in between. From germline, CDR1 is SGHTA and CDR2 FQGNSA. The CDR3, as DNA: TGTGCCAGCAGCCCTCCGGGGGCCCGGGACATTCAGTACTTC. As protein: CASSPPGARDIQYF.

Comments on this clonotype: A read error may explain this, as a much larger clone is one base away. V usage is TRBV20-1 and J usage is TRBJ2-5, with D perhaps matching TRBD1 (6 bases). Judging by the DNA end, TRBJ2-7 fits better; the J call may be wrong. Germline CDR1 is DFQATT and CDR2 is SNEGSKA (reference sequence). The CDR3 spans 12 residues. CDR3 residues: CSASTGTHEQYF. The DNA of the CDR3 is TGCAGTGCTAGTACAGGGACCCACGAGCAGTACTTC.

The genes are TRBV3-1 and TRBJ1-2; no clear D gene. CDR1 LGHDT and CDR2 YNNKEL come from the germline V gene (reference sequence). CDR3 length: 13 amino acids. The V end lost 2 bases, the J end lost 4 bases, and 8 bases lay between the germline ends. As DNA, the CDR3 is TGTGCCAGCAGCCAATCAGCAGCCTATGGCTACACCTTC. Its translation is CASSQSAAYGYTF.

This clonotype was found a few times. The chain is built from TRBV3-1 and TRBJ2-7; D remains ambiguous. CDR3 length: 15 residues. Trimming took 0 bases from V and 5 from J, leaving 14 bases between them. Germline V gene sequence: CDR1 LGHDT, CDR2 YNNKEL (reference sequence). The CDR3 DNA reads TGTGCCAGCAGCCAAGATGGGCGGCCTCCAGACGAGCAGTACTTC. It is translated as CASSQDGRPPDEQYF.

This chain uses TRBV7-2 with TRBJ1-5; 7 bases are a match to TRBD1. Germline CDR1 SGHTA, CDR2 FQGNSA. V lost 5 bases and J lost 6; bases outside the gene matches: 7. The CDR3 is 14 amino acids. The CDR3, as DNA: TGTGCCAGCAGCCCCCAGGACAGGTCTCAGCCCCAGCATTTT. Protein sequence: CASSPQDRSQPQHF.